Listed here is a single TCR beta chain. Its cognate antigen is unknown. CDR3 length: 11 residues. Per the germline V gene, CDR1 is SGHNT and CDR2 is YYREEE (reference sequence). Trimming stripped 4 bases from V and 9 bases from J, with 11 bases between. This sample is drawn from a study of OX40 agonist ivuxolimab in advanced cancers. Notes on the study in general: On average, CD8+ T cells had more expanded clones than CD4+.

It was autoimmune disease history or systemic immunosuppression that excluded patients. Sequencing was performed with immunoSEQ multiplex PCR; in TCRdb, only in-frame clones are kept and a portion is missing. The sample lists about 37,000 clones; approximately 84% were seen once. The sequencing here drew on CD4+ or CD8+ T cells sorted from blood, taken in a trial of the OX40 agonist ivuxolimab. V is TRBV5-4 and J is TRBJ2-7, with D tentatively TRBD1 or TRBD2 (5 bases each). The clonotype was recovered from an adult with an advanced solid tumor such as melanoma, head and neck, liver or kidney cancer. The CDR3 here is CASSTRDAQYF. In DNA form, the CDR3 reads TGTGCCAGCAGCACGAGGGACGCGCAGTACTTC.